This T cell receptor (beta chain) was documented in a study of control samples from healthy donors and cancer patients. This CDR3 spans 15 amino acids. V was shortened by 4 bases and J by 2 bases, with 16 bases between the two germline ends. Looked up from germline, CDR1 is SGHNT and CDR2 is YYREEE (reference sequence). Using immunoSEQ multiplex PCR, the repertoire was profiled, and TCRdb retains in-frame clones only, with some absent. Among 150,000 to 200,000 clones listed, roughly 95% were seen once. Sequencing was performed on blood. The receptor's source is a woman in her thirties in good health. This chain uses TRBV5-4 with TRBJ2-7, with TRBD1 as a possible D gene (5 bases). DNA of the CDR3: TGTGCCAGCAGCCCCCAGGGTGGCAGCACCTACGAGCAGTACTTC. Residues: CASSPQGGSTYEQYF.